A few counts support the clone carrying this T cell receptor beta chain. The antigen remains unidentified. TCRdb passed the 5' RACE reads through MiXCR, listing each CDR3 protein once. The sample lists under 1 million distinct CDR3 sequences, around an eighth seen once, with around 1.5% in the top ten. These data come from a study of identical twins. Overall study results and limits: The more abundant beta clonotypes in cord blood had fewer insertions, and memory repertoires did not show this. Sequences that were beta out-of-frame showed weaker excess twin sharing.

Another study also made use of these data, one on yellow fever vaccine responses in identical twins.

The TCR comes from a woman aged 18-29 years in good health. Sequencing was done on a sample of PBMCs.

CDR3 sequence (DNA): TGCAGTGCTGATCGGACAGCCACCTATGGCTACACCTTC. It is translated as CSADRTATYGYTF. The gene calls are TRBV20-1 and TRBJ1-2; tentatively, D is TRBD1 (6 bases). V was clipped by 5 bases and J by 4 bases, with 14 bases between them. CDR3 length equals 13 residues. CDR1 DFQATT and CDR2 SNEGSKA come from the germline V gene (reference sequence).